This T cell receptor (beta chain) was documented in a study of T-cell memory formation after mild COVID-19. Overall study results and limits: Pre-infection memory already had some responding clones, implying cross-reactive memory joined. Of the contracting clones, CD4+ ones lay mainly in CM and EM, and CD8+ ones in EMRA. Day 15 to 85 contractors were CD4/CD8 balanced; later expanders leaned CD4+. For second-wave clones that peaked at day 37, SARS-CoV-2 specificity went unverified.

The CDR3 runs 13 residues. Trimming left V 1 base short and J 5 bases short, with 6 bases between. The germline V gene has CDR1 SGHDN and CDR2 FVKESK. As concerns this clonotype: The antigen remains undetermined.

TCRdb ran MiXCR on the 5' RACE reads and lists one entry per CDR3 protein. The profile shows 150,000 to 200,000 distinct CDR3 sequences, 20% to 25% of them singletons. The chain has TRBV14 and TRBJ1-5; D gene unclear. Sequenced material: PBMCs or a T cell subset sorted from them (not recorded which). This clonotype was obtained from an adult woman who had mild COVID-19 (a few samples of this study predate the infection). Cell type and time point are not known. This chain's CDR3 is CASSQGLYQPQHF. CDR3 in DNA: TGTGCCAGCAGCCAAGGTCTCTATCAGCCCCAGCATTTT.